The present TCR beta chain was sequenced within a study of cytomegalovirus exposure and HLA in healthy donors. With regard to this clone: The antigen remains undetermined.

PCR used 60 Vbeta primers and 13 Jbeta primers. TCRdb's table, derived via immunoSEQ multiplex PCR, lists solely in-frame clones and lacks some. The data show fewer than 150,000 clones, approximately 80% seen once. Per the germline V gene, CDR1 is MNHNS and CDR2 is SASEGT. The V end lost 4 bases, the J end lost 2 bases, and 10 bases lay between the germline ends. The CDR3 totals 14 residues. Study observations and caveats: The investigators catalogued 150 to 200 TCR beta chains as cytomegalovirus-associated.

The material sequenced was PBMCs. This chain joins TRBV6-1 and TRBJ2-3, with TRBD2 as a possible D gene (5 bases). This TCR came from a man between 25 and 39 years old in good health and CMV-seronegative. CDR3 nucleotides: TGTGCCAGCAGTGGGACTGTGGACACAGATACGCAGTATTTT. Translation: CASSGTVDTDTQYF.